The rows below give T cell receptor beta chains drawn from one sample of a study of graft-versus-host responses after intestinal transplantation. Profiled with immunoSEQ multiplex PCR; TCRdb holds only in-frame clones, not every one. The sample holds fewer than 100,000 clones, 86% seen once. The input for sequencing was PBMCs, taken 255 days after intestinal transplant. The source of these receptors is a human patient who received an intestinal transplant, so some T cells may come from the graft donor. Each CDR3 is given with its conserved first and last residue. Each record gives: V gene, clone size, D gene, J gene, CDR3 DNA, CDR3 protein. A D gene is named only where the DNA matches it firmly. For some rows the clone size is stated as once, few or many, or as a class when expanded; others skip it.

v_call: TRBV7-8
clone_size: few
d_call: NA
j_call: TRBJ1-2
cdr3_nt: TGTGCCAGCAGCTTAGACGACGTAAACTATGGCTACACCTTC
cdr3_aa: CASSLDDVNYGYTF

v_call: TRBV28
clone_size: NA
d_call: TRBD1
j_call: TRBJ2-5
cdr3_nt: TGTGCCAGCAGCCTAGACAGGGTCTGGGAGACCCAGTACTTC
cdr3_aa: CASSLDRVWETQYF

v_call: TRBV19
clone_size: NA
d_call: NA
j_call: TRBJ1-5
cdr3_nt: TGTGCCAGTAGTATTAGCCCCGGTCCTCTTAGCAATCAGCCCCAGCATTTT
cdr3_aa: CASSISPGPLSNQPQHF

v_call: TRBV30
clone_size: NA
d_call: NA
j_call: TRBJ1-5
cdr3_nt: TGTGCCTGGAGCCCAGGAGGGACGCCCCAGCATTTT
cdr3_aa: CAWSPGGTPQHF

v_call: TRBV28
clone_size: NA
d_call: NA
j_call: TRBJ1-5
cdr3_nt: TGTGCCAGCACCGAAGGGGACATGTATAGCAATCAGCCCCAGCATTTT
cdr3_aa: CASTEGDMYSNQPQHF

v_call: TRBV7-6
clone_size: once
d_call: TRBD1
j_call: TRBJ2-5
cdr3_nt: TGTGCCAGCAGCTACGTGGACAGGCCCGGGGAGACCCAGTACTTC
cdr3_aa: CASSYVDRPGETQYF

v_call: TRBV19
clone_size: NA
d_call: NA
j_call: TRBJ1-1
cdr3_nt: TGTGCCAGTAGTAACACAGCGAACACTGAAGCTTTCTTT
cdr3_aa: CASSNTANTEAFF

v_call: TRBV27
clone_size: once
d_call: NA
j_call: TRBJ1-5
cdr3_nt: TGTGCCAGCAGTTTCGGGGGTGATCAGCCCCAGCATTTT
cdr3_aa: CASSFGGDQPQHF

v_call: TRBV14
clone_size: NA
d_call: NA
j_call: TRBJ2-7
cdr3_nt: TGTGCCAGCAGCCGAAGGGCCACCGAGAAGCAGTACTTC
cdr3_aa: CASSRRATEKQYF

v_call: TRBV6-5
clone_size: NA
d_call: TRBD1
j_call: TRBJ2-1
cdr3_nt: TGTGCCAGCAGCCAGGGGGTGGGTGAGCAGTTCTTC
cdr3_aa: CASSQGVGEQFF

v_call: TRBV2
clone_size: NA
d_call: NA
j_call: TRBJ1-6
cdr3_nt: TGTGCCAGCAGTGGGAGGGGTACGATTACACCCCTCCACTTT
cdr3_aa: CASSGRGTITPLHF

v_call: TRBV6-6
clone_size: NA
d_call: TRBD1
j_call: TRBJ1-3
cdr3_nt: TGTGCCAGCAGTTACTCGACAGGGTCTGGAAACACCATATATTTT
cdr3_aa: CASSYSTGSGNTIYF

v_call: TRBV9
clone_size: once
d_call: NA
j_call: TRBJ1-3
cdr3_nt: TGTGCCAGCAGCGTCCAAGGCACGCCCTCTGGAAACACCATATATTTT
cdr3_aa: CASSVQGTPSGNTIYF

v_call: TRBV5-1
clone_size: once
d_call: NA
j_call: TRBJ1-2
cdr3_nt: TGCGCCAGCAGCTTGGAGCAGTTCAACTATGGCTACACCTTC
cdr3_aa: CASSLEQFNYGYTF

v_call: TRBV28
clone_size: NA
d_call: TRBD1
j_call: TRBJ2-7
cdr3_nt: TGTGCCAGCAGATCCCGGGACAGGGGTCCCGAGCAGTACTTC
cdr3_aa: CASRSRDRGPEQYF

v_call: TRBV11-1
clone_size: NA
d_call: NA
j_call: TRBJ2-5
cdr3_nt: TGTGCCAGCAGCTTATACAACAGGGCCCAAGAGACCCAGTACTTC
cdr3_aa: CASSLYNRAQETQYF

v_call: TRBV9
clone_size: NA
d_call: NA
j_call: TRBJ1-5
cdr3_nt: TGTGCCAGCAGCGTAGCGGGGGGCAATCAGCCCCAGCATTTT
cdr3_aa: CASSVAGGNQPQHF

v_call: TRBV6-1
clone_size: NA
d_call: TRBD2
j_call: TRBJ2-1
cdr3_nt: TGTGCCAGCAGTGAGCGGGGACTAGCGGGGGGGCCCAGCGCCTACAATGAGCAGTTCTTC
cdr3_aa: CASSERGLAGGPSAYNEQFF

v_call: TRBV6-5
clone_size: NA
d_call: TRBD1
j_call: TRBJ2-7
cdr3_nt: TGTGCCAGCAGTGGGACAGGGATCCACGAGCAGTACTTC
cdr3_aa: CASSGTGIHEQYF

v_call: TRBV6-1
clone_size: NA
d_call: NA
j_call: TRBJ1-6
cdr3_nt: TGTGCCAGCAGGTCTTCGGGCAGTTTGGTGTCACCCCTCCACTTT
cdr3_aa: CASRSSGSLVSPLHF

v_call: TRBV19
clone_size: NA
d_call: TRBD1
j_call: TRBJ1-2
cdr3_nt: TGTGCCAGCTCGGGACAGGGGGCGGGATATGGCTACACCTTC
cdr3_aa: CASSGQGAGYGYTF

v_call: TRBV29-1
clone_size: once
d_call: TRBD1
j_call: TRBJ1-2
cdr3_nt: TGCAGCGGACAGGGCGACCATGGCTACACCTTC
cdr3_aa: CSGQGDHGYTF

v_call: TRBV4-1
clone_size: NA
d_call: NA
j_call: TRBJ1-4
cdr3_nt: TGCGCCAGCAGCCTTGCAACTAATGAAAAACTGTTTTTT
cdr3_aa: CASSLATNEKLFF

v_call: TRBV2
clone_size: NA
d_call: NA
j_call: TRBJ1-4
cdr3_nt: TGTGCCAGCAGCCCCCAGAGGACATATGAAAAACTGTTTTTT
cdr3_aa: CASSPQRTYEKLFF

v_call: TRBV11-3
clone_size: NA
d_call: NA
j_call: TRBJ2-1
cdr3_nt: TGTGCCAGCAGCTTAGATCCCGGTAGGGGGGAGCAGTTCTTC
cdr3_aa: CASSLDPGRGEQFF

v_call: TRBV29-1
clone_size: once
d_call: NA
j_call: TRBJ1-4
cdr3_nt: TGCAGCGTAGGAAGGGGAGACTCGAATGAAAAACTGTTTTTT
cdr3_aa: CSVGRGDSNEKLFF

v_call: TRBV19
clone_size: once
d_call: TRBD2
j_call: TRBJ2-3
cdr3_nt: TGTGCCAGTAGTGGCATAGCGGGGAGCACAGATACGCAGTATTTT
cdr3_aa: CASSGIAGSTDTQYF

v_call: TRBV11-2
clone_size: NA
d_call: NA
j_call: TRBJ1-2
cdr3_nt: TGTGCCAGCAGCTTAGGGGGCTGGAACTATGGCTACACCTTC
cdr3_aa: CASSLGGWNYGYTF

v_call: TRBV7-7
clone_size: NA
d_call: TRBD1
j_call: TRBJ2-5
cdr3_nt: TGTGCTAGCAGCTTAGGCAGGGGGAGCCAAGAGACCCAGTACTTC
cdr3_aa: CASSLGRGSQETQYF

v_call: TRBV29-1
clone_size: NA
d_call: NA
j_call: TRBJ1-1
cdr3_nt: TGCAGCGTTGCGGACAGTTTTGAGAACACTGAAGCTTTCTTT
cdr3_aa: CSVADSFENTEAFF

v_call: TRBV15
clone_size: NA
d_call: NA
j_call: TRBJ2-7
cdr3_nt: TGTGCCACCAGCAGGGTGCGGGACCTCGAGCAGTACTTC
cdr3_aa: CATSRVRDLEQYF

v_call: TRBV5-6
clone_size: NA
d_call: NA
j_call: TRBJ2-1
cdr3_nt: TGTGCCAGCAGAAGGACCTCAAGGTTGTACAATGAGCAGTTCTTC
cdr3_aa: CASRRTSRLYNEQFF

v_call: TRBV6-4
clone_size: NA
d_call: TRBD1
j_call: TRBJ2-7
cdr3_nt: TGTGCCAGCAGTCCCACAGGGGAGCACGAGCAGTACTTC
cdr3_aa: CASSPTGEHEQYF

v_call: TRBV4-1
clone_size: NA
d_call: TRBD2
j_call: TRBJ2-5
cdr3_nt: TGCGCCAGCAGCCATCCCGGGGGGGAGACCCAGTACTTC
cdr3_aa: CASSHPGGETQYF

v_call: TRBV28
clone_size: NA
d_call: NA
j_call: TRBJ1-4
cdr3_nt: TGTGCCAGCAGTTTAGCAAGCCCTGGGGCAACTAATGAAAAACTGTTTTTT
cdr3_aa: CASSLASPGATNEKLFF

v_call: TRBV19
clone_size: NA
d_call: TRBD2
j_call: TRBJ2-3
cdr3_nt: TGTGCCAGTAGTATCCCTCCACTAGCGGGAGTCGCAGATACGCAGTATTTT
cdr3_aa: CASSIPPLAGVADTQYF

v_call: TRBV4-2
clone_size: NA
d_call: TRBD1
j_call: TRBJ2-2
cdr3_nt: TGTGCCAGCAGCCAAGATCTGGGACAGGGTTTCACCGGGGAGCTGTTTTTT
cdr3_aa: CASSQDLGQGFTGELFF

v_call: TRBV9
clone_size: NA
d_call: NA
j_call: TRBJ2-1
cdr3_nt: TGTGCCAGCAGCGTAAACCGGGTAGCGATTTCCTACAATGAGCAGTTCTTC
cdr3_aa: CASSVNRVAISYNEQFF

v_call: TRBV4-2
clone_size: NA
d_call: TRBD1
j_call: TRBJ2-3
cdr3_nt: TGTGCCAGCAGCCAAGATCCACCCGGGACAGGCTTCACAGATACGCAGTATTTT
cdr3_aa: CASSQDPPGTGFTDTQYF

v_call: TRBV28
clone_size: once
d_call: NA
j_call: TRBJ2-2
cdr3_nt: TGTGCCAGCAGTTTATGGGACAGTCTTAACACCGGGGAGCTGTTTTTT
cdr3_aa: CASSLWDSLNTGELFF

v_call: TRBV5-6
clone_size: NA
d_call: NA
j_call: TRBJ2-4
cdr3_nt: TGTGCCAGCAGCTTGGCCGGTAGCATTCAGTACTTC
cdr3_aa: CASSLAGSIQYF

v_call: TRBV4-2
clone_size: NA
d_call: TRBD1
j_call: TRBJ2-3
cdr3_nt: TGTGCCAGCAGCCAGAAAGACGGACAGGGGTCTTCAGATACGCAGTATTTT
cdr3_aa: CASSQKDGQGSSDTQYF

v_call: TRBV5-5
clone_size: NA
d_call: NA
j_call: TRBJ2-7
cdr3_nt: TGTGCCAGCAGCTCGGGACCACTCTACGAGCAGTACTTC
cdr3_aa: CASSSGPLYEQYF